Shown below are 16 T cell receptor beta chains from a single sample sequenced in a study of human T cells and chemical hapten exposure. TCRdb passed the RACE reads through MiXCR, listing each CDR3 protein once. The sample contains tens of thousands of distinct CDR3 sequences, about a tenth of which appear only once. Time point noted: patch test 2, 6 weeks after DPC sensitization. Stated treatment: therapeutic diphenylcyclopropenone sensitization with weekly scalp DPC. The material sequenced was whole blood, taken in connection with sensitization to the hapten diphenylcyclopropenone (DPC). The receptors shown here come from a woman between 50 and 59 years old with alopecia areata. Some clones in this sample may be carry-over from other donors' samples.

The gene calls are TRBV28 and TRBJ2-2; D might be TRBD1 (5 bases). V was clipped by 6 bases and J by 5 bases, with 7 bases between them. CDR1 and CDR2 (germline): MDHEN, SYDVKM. This CDR3 has 12 amino acids. In DNA, the CDR3 is TGTGCCAGCAGGGCAGGGACCGGGGAGCTGTTTTTT. It codes for CASRAGTGELFF. The full variable domain, rest sourced from reference TRBV28 and TRBJ2-2, is DVKVTQSSRYLVKRTGEKVFLECVQDMDHENMFWYRQDPGLGLRLIYFSYDVKMKEKGDIPEGYSVSREKKERFSLILESASTNQTSMYLCASRAGTGELFFGEGSRLTVL.

This rearrangement joins TRBV2 to TRBJ2-1; D unresolved. Germline CDR1 is SNHLY and CDR2 is FYNNEI. With 6 bases removed from V and 6 bases from J, the gap between germline ends came to 9 bases. The CDR3 consists of 12 residues. CDR3 nucleotide sequence: TGTGCCAGCAGAATAGCAGGCAATGAGCAGTTCTTC. Its translation: CASRIAGNEQFF.

This clonotype was recorded many times. The V and J genes are TRBV12-3 or TRBV12-4 and TRBJ2-1, with TRBD2 matching over 15 bases. Germline trimming cut 4 bases from V and 9 bases from J; bases unmatched to any gene: 4. This CDR3 comprises 15 residues. In DNA, the CDR3 is TGTGCCAGCAGTTGGACTAGCGGGAGGGTAGGTGAGCAGTTCTTC. This encodes CASSWTSGRVGEQFF.

This clonotype has a handful of counts. This rearrangement joins TRBV28 to TRBJ1-5; 7 positions match TRBD1. Germline CDR1 MDHEN, CDR2 SYDVKM. V shed 2 bases, J shed 4 bases, and the junction held 2 bases outside the gene matches. There are 14 residues in the CDR3. The CDR3 reads CASSLIRGNQPQHF. For the CDR3, the DNA is TGTGCCAGCAGTTTAATCAGGGGGAATCAGCCCCAGCATTTT. Full variable domain (outside the CDR3, taken from reference TRBV28 and TRBJ1-5): DVKVTQSSRYLVKRTGEKVFLECVQDMDHENMFWYRQDPGLGLRLIYFSYDVKMKEKGDIPEGYSVSREKKERFSLILESASTNQTSMYLCASSLIRGNQPQHFGDGTRLSIL.

The chain employs TRBV6-2 or TRBV6-3 and TRBJ2-1, with 13 bases lining up with TRBD2. The CDR3 totals 16 residues. CDR1 and CDR2 from the germline V gene are MNHEY and SVGEGT. The trim removed 5 bases at V and 7 bases at J, leaving 8 bases unmatched. The CDR3 here is CASSPPGLAGKNEQFF. The CDR3 nucleotides are TGTGCCAGCAGTCCACCGGGACTAGCGGGAAAAAATGAGCAGTTCTTC.

This clonotype came up many times. V usage is TRBV21-1 and J usage is TRBJ2-5; TRBD1, the D gene given by the table, was not confirmed from the DNA. TRBV21-1 is noted as a pseudogene. The CDR3 is 18 amino acids. The CDR3 DNA follows: TGTGCCAGCAGCAAAGCCCCCCCCTGGAGGCCGGTGGAAGAGACCCAGTACTTC. Protein: CASSKAPPWRPVEETQYF.

The rearrangement links TRBV7-9 to TRBJ2-7; D not resolved. CDR3 length equals 12 residues. In germline, CDR1 is SEHNR, CDR2 FQNEAQ (reference sequence). The germline V and J ends were trimmed by 5 bases and 4 bases, with 9 bases remaining between them. The DNA for the CDR3 is TGTGCCAGCAGCCCCGGACGGTACGAGCAGTACTTC. This translates into CASSPGRYEQYF.

This clonotype came up a few times. V gene TRBV7-9 combines with J gene TRBJ1-2; 8 positions match TRBD1. CDR3 length: 16 amino acids. Unmatched junction bases numbered 8, after V lost 2 bases and J lost 3 bases. CDR1 and CDR2 from the germline V gene are SEHNR and FQNEAQ (reference sequence). As DNA, the CDR3 is TGTGCCAGCAGCTTAACGGACAGGGAACGGCACTATGGCTACACCTTC. As protein: CASSLTDRERHYGYTF.

This clonotype was seen more than once but under ten times. The genes are TRBV6-5 and TRBJ1-4; no clear D gene. Trimming shortened V by 6 bases and J by 8 bases, and 19 bases separated the two germline ends. This CDR3 is 15 amino acids long. The V gene's germline CDR1 is MNHEY and CDR2 SVGAGI. The CDR3 loop is CASSRSMTPGEKLFF. Written as DNA, the CDR3 is TGTGCCAGCAGCCGTTCGATGACTCCGGGGGAAAAACTGTTTTTT.

This clonotype came up a few times. The V and J genes are TRBV29-1 and TRBJ2-3, with unresolved D. With 3 bases removed from V and 2 bases from J, the gap between germline ends came to 12 bases. Germline-derived CDR1 and CDR2 are SQVTM and ANQGSEA. The CDR3 has 14 amino acids. The CDR3 DNA is TGCAGCGTTGAGGCCAGGTCGAACACAGATACGCAGTATTTT. It specifies CSVEARSNTDTQYF.

This clonotype has a count of ten or more. This chain links TRBV11-2 with TRBJ2-1; D unclear. The V end lost 1 base, the J end lost 5 bases, and 9 bases lay between the germline ends. The CDR3 runs 14 residues. Germline CDR1 is SGHAT and CDR2 is FQNNGV. The chain's CDR3 is CASSLVDKDNEQFF. In nucleotides, the CDR3 is TGTGCCAGCAGCTTAGTCGACAAGGACAATGAGCAGTTCTTC. The full variable domain, completed using reference TRBV11-2 and TRBJ2-1, is EAGVAQSPRYKIIEKRQSVAFWCNPISGHATLYWYQQILGQGPKLLIQFQNNGVVDDSQLPKDRFSAERLKGVDSTLKIQPAKLEDSAVYLCASSLVDKDNEQFFGPGTRLTVL.

There are a few counts of this clonotype. The chain is built from TRBV4-3 and TRBJ2-7, with 8 bases fitting TRBD1. Unmatched junction bases numbered 5, after V lost 1 base and J lost 3 bases. Germline V gene lookup returns CDR1 LGHNA and CDR2 YSLEER. The length of the CDR3 is 15 residues. This chain's CDR3 is CASSQAGTGVYEQYF. The CDR3 DNA reads as TGCGCCAGCAGCCAAGCCGGGACAGGTGTCTACGAGCAGTACTTC.

CDR3 sequence (DNA): TGTGCCAGCAGCTTAGATCAGTTCATGAACACTGAAGCTTTCTTT. Its translation: CASSLDQFMNTEAFF. The chain links TRBV11-2 to TRBJ1-1; D uncertain. The V and J ends lost 0 bases and 0 bases respectively, with 8 bases between them. The CDR3 has 15 residues. Per the germline V gene, CDR1 is SGHAT and CDR2 is FQNNGV.

This clonotype was seen ten or more times. The rearrangement uses TRBV7-9 and TRBJ2-1, with a weak D call TRBD1 (5 bases). Germline V gene data show CDR1 as SEHNR and CDR2 as FQNEAQ (reference sequence). The CDR3 covers 14 residues. V lost 7 bases and J lost 7, with 17 bases in between. The CDR3 spells CASIGGATRNEQFF. CDR3 DNA sequence: TGTGCCAGCATCGGTGGGGCCACTCGGAATGAGCAGTTCTTC.

The table lists this clonotype with many counts. This rearrangement joins TRBV10-3 to TRBJ1-1; no reliable D call. The CDR3 length is 16 residues. Trimming removed 3 bases at V and 2 bases at J, with 16 bases between. Germline lookup yields CDR1 ENHRY and CDR2 SYGVKD. As DNA, the CDR3 is TGTGCCATCAGTGAATTTGGTCCGATGTCTAACACTGAAGCTTTCTTT. This gives the protein CAISEFGPMSNTEAFF.

This clonotype has only a few counts. The rearrangement links TRBV7-2 to TRBJ2-1, with 14 bases lining up with TRBD2. Looked up from germline, CDR1 is SGHTA and CDR2 is FQGNSA. The CDR3 runs to 20 residues. V trimming: 5 bases; J trimming: 0 bases; junction bases outside the gene matches: 12. CDR3 sequence reads: CASSPWTSGRTRSSYNEQFF. The CDR3 DNA sequence: TGTGCCAGCAGCCCTTGGACTAGCGGGAGGACTAGGAGCTCCTACAATGAGCAGTTCTTC.